This TCR beta chain was found in a study of CD8+ T cells in alopecia areata. Investigators isolated RNA and reverse transcribed it into cDNA to act as the sequencing template. Libraries were prepared by immunoSEQ multiplex PCR; TCRdb keeps only in-frame clonotypes and omits some of them. This sample has fewer than 250,000 clones; roughly three fifths occur once, and the top ten carry about 1.3%. With V trimmed by 5 bases and J by 4 bases, 5 bases remained unmatched. This CDR3 is 15 amino acids long. Germline CDR1 reads SGHTA; CDR2 reads FQGNSA. Treatment reported: oral pan-JAK inhibitor, 5-10 mg twice daily. Individuals with alopecia areata gave both lesional scalp punch biopsies and peripheral blood for collection.

The rearrangement uses TRBV7-2 and TRBJ1-6; 7 bases agree with TRBD1. This sample comprised CD4+ T cells sorted from blood, obtained around week 49, from a patient treated with tofacitinib. The sequence was collected from a human donor with alopecia areata. CDR3 in DNA: TGTGCCAGCAGCCTGGGACAGCCGTATAATTCACCCCTCCACTTT. Translation gives CASSLGQPYNSPLHF.